The 5 T cell receptor beta chains given below trace back to one sample, sequenced in a study of blood T cell repertoires in COVID-19. Using immunoSEQ multiplex PCR, the repertoire was profiled, and TCRdb retains in-frame clones only, with some absent. The sample carries about 250,000 clones, 75% to 90% recorded once. The material sequenced was PBMCs or T cells enriched from blood (not recorded which). The receptors derive from a woman aged 18-29 years who had recovered from COVID-19.

CDR3 region: CASSQDMGEDTEAFF. The CDR3 DNA is TGTGCCAGCAGCCAAGATATGGGTGAGGACACTGAAGCTTTCTTT. The rearrangement links TRBV4-2 to TRBJ1-1, with D unresolved. Trimming took off 0 bases at V and 3 bases at J, with 11 bases between the two ends. Germline CDR1 is LGHNA and CDR2 is YNFKEQ. This CDR3 contains 15 residues.

Worth noting for this clone: Other DNA sequences in the same sample also yield this CDR3. The chain is built from TRBV5-4 and TRBJ2-2; no reliable D call. CDR1 SGHNT and CDR2 YYREEE come from the germline V gene (reference sequence). V was shortened by 5 bases and J by 4 bases, with 9 bases between the two germline ends. The CDR3 is 13 amino acids. The CDR3 sequence: CASSFPGTGELFF. The CDR3 region has the DNA TGTGCCAGCAGTTTTCCGGGCACCGGGGAGCTGTTTTTT.

This clone appeared once. Other DNA sequences from this sample encode an identical CDR3 as well. The chain joins TRBV3-1 (or the pseudogene TRBV3-2) to TRBJ1-2; 10 nucleotides match TRBD1. There are 13 residues in the CDR3. V lost 3 bases and J lost 6; bases outside the gene matches: 1. The germline CDR1 and CDR2 sequences are LGHDT and YNNKEL (reference sequence). CDR3 amino acids: CASSQGQGNGYTF. DNA of the CDR3: TGTGCCAGCAGCCAGGGACAGGGGAATGGCTACACCTTC.

The gene calls are TRBV7-3 and TRBJ1-4, with TRBD1 as a possible D gene (5 bases). The CDR3 is made up of 13 amino acids. In germline, CDR1 is SGHTA, CDR2 FQGTGA. V lost 4 bases to trimming and J lost 5 bases, with 8 bases between them. The CDR3: CASSSDRNEKLFF. CDR3 sequence (DNA): TGTGCCAGCAGCTCTGACAGAAATGAAAAACTGTTTTTT.

The rearrangement joins TRBV2 to TRBJ2-7, with 7 bases matching TRBD2. Germline CDR1 reads SNHLY; CDR2 reads FYNNEI. V shed 4 bases, J shed 7 bases, and the junction held 4 bases outside the gene matches. This CDR3 is built from 12 residues. The CDR3 reads CASSGLGREQYF. CDR3 sequence (DNA): TGTGCCAGCAGTGGGCTCGGGAGGGAGCAGTACTTC.